Shown below are 25 T cell receptor beta chains from a single sample sequenced in a study of T-cell reconstitution after alpha-beta-depleted transplantation in children. The TCRbeta library was prepared with unique molecular identifiers. TCRdb reprocessed the PCR reads with MiXCR, giving one entry per CDR3 protein. The sample shows 610,000 or so distinct CDR3 sequences, over 25% of them seen only once. Sequencing used PBMCs, obtained before TCRalphabeta/CD19-depleted stem cell transplant. These receptor sequences come from a boy less than two years old with Wiskott-Aldrich syndrome, due to receive a stem cell transplant.

The CDR3 region is CASSSWGASYEQYF. The CDR3 DNA sequence: TGTGCCAGCAGTTCGTGGGGGGCTTCCTACGAGCAGTACTTC. The chain employs TRBV7-2 and TRBJ2-7; D assignment may be TRBD1 or TRBD2 (6 bases each). The ends were cut back, 6 bases at V and 1 base at J, with 13 bases in the middle. The CDR3 length is 14 residues. Germline CDR1 and CDR2: SGHTA and FQGNSA. Supplemented by reference TRBV7-2 and TRBJ2-7, the full variable domain reads GAGVSQSPSNKVTEKGKDVELRCDPISGHTALYWYRQSLGQGLEFLIYFQGNSAPDKSGLPSDRFSAERTGGSVSTLTIQRTQQEDSAVYLCASSSWGASYEQYFGPGTRLTVT.

The rearrangement joins TRBV4-2 to TRBJ2-1, with 8 bases aligning to TRBD2. The germline V gene encodes CDR1 LGHNA and CDR2 YNFKEQ. The CDR3 extends over 14 amino acids. Trimming took 1 base from V and 5 from J; bases not matched to a gene: 1. The CDR3: CASSQAAGDNEQFF. CDR3 sequence (DNA): TGTGCCAGCAGCCAAGCAGCGGGGGACAATGAGCAGTTCTTC.

V is TRBV29-1 and J is TRBJ2-3; TRBD1 matches 10 bases. The CDR3 covers 19 residues. The V segment lost 3 bases and the J segment 4 bases; nucleotides outside the gene matches: 19. Germline CDR1 SQVTM, CDR2 ANQGSEA. The CDR3: CSVEGQGFRRGWGPDTQYF. The CDR3 DNA sequence: TGCAGCGTTGAGGGACAGGGGTTCCGAAGAGGTTGGGGCCCAGATACGCAGTATTTT.

Concerning this clonotype itself: The junction does not match germline at one end; this may be a read error. The chain employs TRBV5-1 and TRBJ2-2; tentatively, D is TRBD1 (5 bases). The V gene's germline CDR1 is SGHRS and CDR2 YFSETQ. This CDR3 has 17 residues. In DNA, the CDR3 is TGCGCCACCAGCTTGGCTACAGGATCCGCGAACACCGGGGAGCTGTTTTTT. It yields the protein CATSLATGSANTGELFF. Looking up the rest from reference TRBV5-1 and TRBJ2-2 gives the full variable domain: KAGVTQTPRYLIKTRGQQVTLSCSPISGHRSVSWYQQTPGQGLQFLFEYFSETQRNKGNFPGRFSGRQFSNSRSEMNVSTLELGDSALYLCATSLATGSANTGELFFGEGSRLTVL.

The genes are TRBV12-3 or TRBV12-4 and TRBJ2-1, with 16 bases fitting TRBD2. With 3 bases clipped from V and 7 bases from J, the junction kept 12 bases outside the gene matches. CDR3 size: 19 residues. This chain's CDR3 is CASSFKGLAGGPFVNEQFF. The DNA for the CDR3 is TGTGCCAGCAGTTTTAAGGGACTAGCGGGAGGGCCTTTCGTGAATGAGCAGTTCTTC.

The gene calls are TRBV20-1 and TRBJ2-1; TRBD2 agrees at 7 bases. CDR3 length: 16 residues. CDR1 is DFQATT and CDR2 is SNEGSKA in the germline V gene (reference sequence). The V segment lost 3 bases and the J segment 6 bases; nucleotides outside the gene matches: 14. CDR3 DNA: TGCAGTGCTAGGGACGTTTGGCGGGAGCACCTCAATGAGCAGTTCTTC. Its protein is CSARDVWREHLNEQFF.

This clonotype was observed a few times. CDR3 region: CSAPPAAAHNEQFF. The CDR3 nucleotides read TGCAGTGCCCCCCCCGCGGCAGCCCACAATGAGCAGTTCTTC. This chain uses TRBV20-1 with TRBJ2-1, with D unclear. The CDR3 is made up of 14 amino acids. With 6 bases removed from V and 5 bases from J, the gap between germline ends came to 17 bases. The germline CDR1 and CDR2 sequences are DFQATT and SNEGSKA (reference sequence).

This clonotype has more than one count but fewer than ten. V usage is TRBV27 and J usage is TRBJ2-7; the D is unclear. V shed 3 bases and J shed 2 bases, with 11 bases lying between them. Germline CDR1 and CDR2: MNHEY and SMNVEV (reference sequence). The CDR3 length is 14 residues. CDR3 region: CASSLVPGTYEQYF. The CDR3 DNA is TGTGCCAGCAGTTTGGTTCCAGGTACCTACGAGCAGTACTTC.

The chain joins TRBV4-1 to TRBJ2-1; D is ambiguous. This CDR3 is 14 amino acids long. Germline V lookup: CDR1 MGHRA, CDR2 YSYEKL. Trimming took 1 base from V and 8 from J, leaving 12 bases between them. The CDR3 DNA follows: TGCGCCAGCAGCCAAGTGGGGATAGTTCATGAGCAGTTCTTC. Translation: CASSQVGIVHEQFF.

This clonotype was detected a few times. This chain joins TRBV20-1 and TRBJ2-2, with a weak D call TRBD2 (5 bases). The CDR3 spans 13 residues. V lost 4 bases, J lost 6 bases, and 12 bases lay in between. Germline V lookup: CDR1 DFQATT, CDR2 SNEGSKA (reference sequence). The CDR3 loop is CSATSGSAGELFF. The CDR3 DNA reads TGCAGTGCTACCAGCGGTAGTGCCGGGGAGCTGTTTTTT.

This clonotype has just a few counts. The chain employs TRBV3-1 and TRBJ2-1; D is unresolved. The germline V gene encodes CDR1 LGHDT and CDR2 YNNKEL (reference sequence). CDR3 size: 15 residues. Trimming cost V 2 bases and J 0 bases, with 8 bases left between them. CDR3 protein: CASSQPVSSYNEQFF. For the CDR3, the DNA is TGTGCCAGCAGCCAACCAGTTAGCTCCTACAATGAGCAGTTCTTC.

V and J are TRBV20-1 and TRBJ2-7; D is perhaps TRBD1 or TRBD2 (5 bases each). The CDR3 has 16 residues. The ends were cut back, 1 base at V and 5 bases at J, with 21 bases in the middle. Germline V gene data show CDR1 as DFQATT and CDR2 as SNEGSKA (reference sequence). CDR3 amino acids: CSARVQEGEGFNEQYF. CDR3 nucleotide sequence: TGCAGTGCTAGAGTTCAGGAAGGAGAGGGGTTCAACGAGCAGTACTTC.

The table lists this clonotype with a few counts. The chain combines TRBV2 with TRBJ1-5; 7 positions agree with TRBD1. The CDR3 contains 13 residues. The junction had 9 bases not matched to a gene; V was cut back by 11 bases and J by 5 bases. Germline CDR1 and CDR2: SNHLY and FYNNEI. Here the CDR3 DNA reads TGTGCCGGGAAATTAGACAGGGATCAGCCCCAGCATTTT. It yields the protein CAGKLDRDQPQHF.

This sequence joins TRBV5-1 and TRBJ2-1; TRBD2 matches at 14 bases. From germline, CDR1 is SGHRS and CDR2 YFSETQ. The V gene end was trimmed by 0 bases and the J gene end by 7 bases; junction bases not matched to a gene: 6. The CDR3 extends over 17 amino acids. As DNA, the CDR3 is TGCGCCAGCAGCTTGGCAATCGGACTAGCGGGAGGAAATGAGCAGTTCTTC. It codes for CASSLAIGLAGGNEQFF.

This clonotype appeared a few times. This CDR3 is CASSFKQGAGINTEAFF. Here the CDR3 DNA reads TGTGCCAGCAGTTTTAAACAGGGGGCAGGGATCAACACTGAAGCTTTCTTT. V is TRBV6-5 and J is TRBJ1-1, with 9 bases fitting TRBD1. CDR3 size: 17 residues. The V segment lost 4 bases and the J segment 2 bases; nucleotides outside the gene matches: 11. Germline CDR1 MNHEY, CDR2 SVGAGI.

Only a few counts were recorded for this clonotype. The chain employs TRBV6-1 and TRBJ2-4, with TRBD2 matching over 7 bases. This CDR3 is 15 amino acids long. From germline, CDR1 is MNHNS and CDR2 SASEGT. V shed 5 bases and J 7 bases; nucleotides not matched to a gene: 11. The CDR3 here is CASSHRGVGGNIQYF. DNA for the CDR3: TGTGCCAGCAGTCATCGGGGGGTTGGCGGGAACATTCAGTACTTC.

The rearrangement links TRBV19 to TRBJ2-1; D gene ambiguous. Trimming cost V 7 bases and J 2 bases, with 9 bases left between them. The CDR3 length is 13 residues. CDR1 LNHDA and CDR2 SQIVND come from the germline V gene (reference sequence). CDR3 in amino acids: CASMDPPYNEQFF. The DNA of the CDR3 is TGTGCCAGTATGGATCCCCCCTACAATGAGCAGTTCTTC.

This clonotype has more than one count but fewer than ten. The V and J genes are TRBV28 and TRBJ1-6; 9 bases map to TRBD1. The V and J ends lost 5 bases and 9 bases, in that order; junction bases with no gene match: 8. The CDR3 consists of 15 residues. Germline-derived CDR1 and CDR2 are MDHEN and SYDVKM. The CDR3 nucleotides read TGTGCCAGCAGTGACCCCGGGACAGGGATTTCACCCCTCCACTTT. Translated: CASSDPGTGISPLHF.

The chain couples TRBV12-3 or TRBV12-4 to TRBJ2-1, with TRBD2 matching over 8 bases. CDR3 length: 14 amino acids. J was trimmed by 7 bases and V by 2 bases; bases with no gene match: 4. CDR3 sequence reads: CASSLSPGGNEQFF. Written as DNA, the CDR3 is TGTGCCAGCAGTTTAAGTCCGGGAGGGAATGAGCAGTTCTTC.

In its sample, this clonotype was seen a few times. The chain has TRBV4-1 and TRBJ2-1; a possible D gene is TRBD2 (5 bases). Trimming cost V 1 base and J 10 bases, with 20 bases left between them. The CDR3 has 16 residues. The germline gives CDR1 MGHRA, CDR2 YSYEKL. The CDR3 sequence: CASSQAPLGAVGEQFF. The CDR3 nucleotides read TGCGCCAGCAGCCAAGCCCCCCTAGGAGCGGTGGGCGAGCAGTTCTTC.

CDR3 sequence (DNA): TGTGCCAGCAGGAGGACAGATCTGAACACTGAAGCTTTCTTT. This gives the protein CASRRTDLNTEAFF. This chain uses TRBV2 with TRBJ1-1; maybe TRBD1 (6 bases). V lost 6 bases and J lost 0, with 11 bases in between. Germline CDR1 SNHLY, CDR2 FYNNEI. The CDR3 totals 14 residues.

This clonotype showed up just a few times. The V and J genes are TRBV20-1 and TRBJ1-2; 7 positions agree with TRBD1. This CDR3 contains 12 residues. V trimming: 6 bases; J trimming: 6 bases; junction bases outside the gene matches: 7. Germline V CDR1 and CDR2: DFQATT, SNEGSKA (reference sequence). DNA for the CDR3: TGCAGTGCGGAGGGACAGATTAATGGCTACACCTTC. Translating it yields CSAEGQINGYTF.

This clonotype was counted a few times. V is TRBV5-1 and J is TRBJ1-1; D not certain. This CDR3 contains 13 residues. Germline-derived CDR1 and CDR2 are SGHRS and YFSETQ. V lost 1 base and J lost 10, with 14 bases in between. CDR3 DNA: TGCGCCAGCAGCTTGCACATTGGGCTGGGAGCTTTCTTT. Encoded protein: CASSLHIGLGAFF.

The chain employs TRBV5-5 and TRBJ2-3; 9 bases are shared with TRBD2. From germline, CDR1 is SGHKS and CDR2 YYEKEE (reference sequence). This CDR3 contains 15 residues. V gave up 6 bases and J gave up 0 bases; unmatched junction bases: 5. This chain's CDR3 is CASKSSGTSTDTQYF. The CDR3 DNA sequence: TGTGCCAGCAAGTCTAGCGGGACTAGCACAGATACGCAGTATTTT.

This clonotype was detected only a few times. The CDR3 protein is CSARLSGRRGNEQFF. CDR3 nucleotide sequence: TGCAGTGCTAGACTTAGCGGGAGGAGGGGTAATGAGCAGTTCTTC. The chain carries TRBV20-1 and TRBJ2-1; 10 bases fit TRBD2. This CDR3 region has 15 residues. The V segment lost 2 bases and the J segment 7 bases; nucleotides outside the gene matches: 8. CDR1 and CDR2 from the germline V gene are DFQATT and SNEGSKA (reference sequence).